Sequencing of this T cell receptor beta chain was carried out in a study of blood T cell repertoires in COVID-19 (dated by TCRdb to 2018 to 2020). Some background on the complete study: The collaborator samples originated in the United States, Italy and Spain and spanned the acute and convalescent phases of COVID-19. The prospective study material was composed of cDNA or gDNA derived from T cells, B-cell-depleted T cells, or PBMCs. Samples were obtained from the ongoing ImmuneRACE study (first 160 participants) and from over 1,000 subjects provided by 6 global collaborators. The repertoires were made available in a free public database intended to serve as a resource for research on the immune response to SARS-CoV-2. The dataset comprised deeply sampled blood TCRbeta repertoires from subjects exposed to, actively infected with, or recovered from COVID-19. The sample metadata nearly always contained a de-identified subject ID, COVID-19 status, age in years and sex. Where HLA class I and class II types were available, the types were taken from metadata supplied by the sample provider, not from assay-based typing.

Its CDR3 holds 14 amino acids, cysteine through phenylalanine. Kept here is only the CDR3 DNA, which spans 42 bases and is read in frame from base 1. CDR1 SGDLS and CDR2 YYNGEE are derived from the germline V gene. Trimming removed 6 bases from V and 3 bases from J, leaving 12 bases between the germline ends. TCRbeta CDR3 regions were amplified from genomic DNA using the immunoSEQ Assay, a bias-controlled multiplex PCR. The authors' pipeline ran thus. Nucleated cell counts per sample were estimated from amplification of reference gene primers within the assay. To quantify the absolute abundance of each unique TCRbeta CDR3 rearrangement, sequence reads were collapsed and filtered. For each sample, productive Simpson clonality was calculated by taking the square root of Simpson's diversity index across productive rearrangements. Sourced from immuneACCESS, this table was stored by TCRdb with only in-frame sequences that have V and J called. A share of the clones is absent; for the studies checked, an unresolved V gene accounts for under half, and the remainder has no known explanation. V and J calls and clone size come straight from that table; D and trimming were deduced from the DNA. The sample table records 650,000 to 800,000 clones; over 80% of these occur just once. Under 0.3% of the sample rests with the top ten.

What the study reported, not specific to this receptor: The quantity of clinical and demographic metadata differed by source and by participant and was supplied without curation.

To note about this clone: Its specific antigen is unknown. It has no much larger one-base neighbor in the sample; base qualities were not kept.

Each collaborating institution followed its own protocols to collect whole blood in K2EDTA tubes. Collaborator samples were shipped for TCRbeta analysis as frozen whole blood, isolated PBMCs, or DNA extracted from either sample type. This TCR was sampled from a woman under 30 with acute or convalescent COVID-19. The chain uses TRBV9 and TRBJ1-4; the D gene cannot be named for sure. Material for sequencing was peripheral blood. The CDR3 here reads CASTLDGSNEKLFF. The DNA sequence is TGTGCCAGCACCCTAGACGGATCTAATGAAAAACTGTTTTTT. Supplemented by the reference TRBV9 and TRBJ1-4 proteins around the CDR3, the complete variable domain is DSGVTQTPKHLITATGQRVTLRCSPRSGDLSVYWYQQSLDQGLQFLIQYYNGEERAKGNILERFSAQQFPDLHSELNLSSLELGDSALYFCASTLDGSNEKLFFGSGTQLSVL.